A selection of T cell receptor beta chains follows, all from one sample in a study of beta chain features in type 1 diabetes. Some clones are missing from TCRdb's copy, which holds only in-frame ones; the method was immunoSEQ multiplex PCR. The data hold 130,000 or so clones, with 9% to 10% observed a single time. The sequenced material came from central memory CD4+ T cells from blood. All receptors come from a woman between 40 and 55 years old in good health. The conserved cysteine and the conserved F or W are not part of the CDR3 here. The order of the fields is J gene, V gene, CDR3 protein.

TRBJ2-3	TRBV11-2	ASSLDRGTTDTQY
TRBJ2-4	TRBV5-6	ASSGLELAKNIQY
TRBJ1-2	TRBV5-1	ASSLGFAGTGGRGYT
TRBJ1-1	TRBV7-2	ASSQYWGANTEAF
TRBJ2-2	TRBV11-3	ASSLRSGGKAGELF
TRBJ2-1	TRBV7-2	ASSLGEENEQF
TRBJ2-5	TRBV5-1	ASRPGSRGETQY
TRBJ1-1	TRBV5-1	ASSLDPVNTEAF
TRBJ2-6	TRBV7-2	ASSLASGSGANVLT
TRBJ1-1	TRBV5-1	ASSLDRVGTEAF
TRBJ2-5	TRBV9	ASALGAGAMLETQY
TRBJ1-2	TRBV21-1	ASSKGQGDGYT
TRBJ2-3	TRBV7-6	ASSLAGARTDTQY
TRBJ2-5	TRBV5-6	ASSFTLAGPETQY
TRBJ1-1	TRBV29-1	SETGGASGAF
TRBJ1-5	TRBV6-6	ASSGQGAGQPQH
TRBJ2-5	TRBV11-2	ASSRTATDKETQY
TRBJ2-5	TRBV6-5	ASRTPGTSAQTQY
TRBJ2-3	TRBV6-6	ASSSGGALTDTQY
TRBJ2-7	TRBV5-1	ASSLQGQGFYEQY
TRBJ1-2	TRBV19	ASSIGGDRPNYGYT
TRBJ1-1	TRBV5-1	ASSYRGRGAEAF
TRBJ2-1	TRBV7-9	ASSPLGGGANEQF
TRBJ2-5	TRBV11-1	ASSPPAGETQY
TRBJ2-1	TRBV19	ASSTLLAGGPNEQF
TRBJ2-3	TRBV5-6	ASSLEQGTIRNTQY
TRBJ2-7	TRBV2	ASSGQAAYEQY
TRBJ2-5	TRBV6-5	ASSYSGRGTQETQY
TRBJ2-5	TRBV4-1	ASSHSLREGARYQETQY
TRBJ1-1	TRBV18	ASSPLQGEAEAF
TRBJ1-6	TRBV5-6	ASSSEDSYNSPLH
TRBJ2-5	TRBV7-9	ASSPDSRKETQY
TRBJ2-3	TRBV4-3	ASSQDYGTSYPDTQY
TRBJ1-1	TRBV5-4	ASSTGNRAATEAF
TRBJ1-6	TRBV5-1	ASSARDNSPLH
TRBJ2-7	TRBV18	ASSPTEEGLAWQY
TRBJ2-3	TRBV4-3	ASSQAGLAGNTQY
TRBJ1-1	TRBV27	ASTPSGYSTEAF
TRBJ1-2	TRBV5-1	ASSPGGTGDYGYT
TRBJ1-5	TRBV2	ASSRGGQRQPQH
TRBJ2-6	TRBV2	ASRTGNSGANVLT
TRBJ2-7	TRBV5-5	ASRQISGGPTYEQY
TRBJ2-3	TRBV7-7	ASSLGDSSTDTQY
TRBJ2-2	TRBV5-4	ASRHGGVGTGELF
TRBJ2-7	TRBV18	ASSPTDRQDEQY
TRBJ1-2	TRBV29-1	SVLDRDRHGYT
TRBJ2-1	TRBV7-2	ASSLVQGYEQF
TRBJ2-2	TRBV9	ASSVEIAGGPMAGELF
TRBJ1-2	TRBV19	ASTEVSGGDYGYT
TRBJ2-2	TRBV5-1	ASRQDPSTGELF
TRBJ2-6	TRBV5-1	ASRGTGVSGANVLT
TRBJ1-6	TRBV14	ASSRQGPSPLH
TRBJ1-6	TRBV7-9	ASSLGDRGQSPLH
TRBJ1-1	TRBV6-4	ASSFQVNTEAF
TRBJ1-6	TRBV27	ASTETGGFSPLH
TRBJ1-3	TRBV5-4	ASSLTKRSSGGNTIY
TRBJ1-6	TRBV9	ASSVEGTGYNSPLH
TRBJ1-1	TRBV6-1	ASSRTENTEAF
TRBJ2-7	TRBV4-1	ASSLQGRQY
TRBJ1-6	TRBV13	ASSLGLGTGVNSPLH